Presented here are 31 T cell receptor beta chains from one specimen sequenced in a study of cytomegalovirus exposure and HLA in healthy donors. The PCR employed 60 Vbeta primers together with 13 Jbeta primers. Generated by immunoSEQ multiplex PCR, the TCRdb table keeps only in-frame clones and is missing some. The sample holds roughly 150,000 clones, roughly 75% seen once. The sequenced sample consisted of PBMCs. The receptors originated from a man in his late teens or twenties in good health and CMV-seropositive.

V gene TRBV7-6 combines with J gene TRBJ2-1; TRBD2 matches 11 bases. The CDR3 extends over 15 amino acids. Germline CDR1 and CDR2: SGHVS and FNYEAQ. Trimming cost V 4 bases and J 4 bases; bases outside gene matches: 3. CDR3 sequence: CASSSRTSGYNEQFF. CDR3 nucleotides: TGTGCCAGCAGCTCCCGGACTAGCGGGTACAATGAGCAGTTCTTC.

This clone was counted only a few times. DNA of the CDR3: TGTGCCAGCAGCCCATCGGGGTTCCCGCTCGGTAACACCATATATTTT. It specifies CASSPSGFPLGNTIYF. This rearrangement joins TRBV7-8 to TRBJ1-3, with no clear D. The germline CDR1 and CDR2 sequences are SGHVS and FQNEAQ. V was pared by 5 bases and J by 7 bases, with 21 bases between. CDR3 size: 16 residues.

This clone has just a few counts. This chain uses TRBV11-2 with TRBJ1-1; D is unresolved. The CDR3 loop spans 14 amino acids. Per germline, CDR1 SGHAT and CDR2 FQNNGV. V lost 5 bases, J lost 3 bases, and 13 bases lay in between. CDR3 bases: TGTGCCAGCAGCAGCACCCCAGGATACACTGAAGCTTTCTTT. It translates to CASSSTPGYTEAFF.

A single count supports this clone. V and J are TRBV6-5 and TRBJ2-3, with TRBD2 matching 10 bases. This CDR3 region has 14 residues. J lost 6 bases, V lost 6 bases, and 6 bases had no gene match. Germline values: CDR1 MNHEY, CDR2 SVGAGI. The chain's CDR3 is CASRPSGGLDTQYF. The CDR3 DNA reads TGTGCCAGCAGACCTAGCGGGGGTTTGGATACGCAGTATTTT.

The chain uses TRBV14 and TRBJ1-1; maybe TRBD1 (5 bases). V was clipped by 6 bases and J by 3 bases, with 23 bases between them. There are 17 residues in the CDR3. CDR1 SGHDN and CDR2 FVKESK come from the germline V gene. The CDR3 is CASSEYAGHSVDTEAFF. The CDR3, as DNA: TGTGCCAGCAGTGAATATGCTGGACACTCCGTCGACACTGAAGCTTTCTTT.

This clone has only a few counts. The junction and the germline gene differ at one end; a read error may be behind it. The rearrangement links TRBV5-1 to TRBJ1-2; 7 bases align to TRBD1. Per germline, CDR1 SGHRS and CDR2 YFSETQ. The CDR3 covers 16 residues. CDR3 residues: CASSLGTALANYGYPF. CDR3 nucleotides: TGCGCCAGCAGCCTCGGGACAGCACTTGCTAACTATGGCTACCCCTTC. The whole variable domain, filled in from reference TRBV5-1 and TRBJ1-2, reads KAGVTQTPRYLIKTRGQQVTLSCSPISGHRSVSWYQQTPGQGLQFLFEYFSETQRNKGNFPGRFSGRQFSNSRSEMNVSTLELGDSALYLCASSLGTALANYGYPFGSGTRLTVV.

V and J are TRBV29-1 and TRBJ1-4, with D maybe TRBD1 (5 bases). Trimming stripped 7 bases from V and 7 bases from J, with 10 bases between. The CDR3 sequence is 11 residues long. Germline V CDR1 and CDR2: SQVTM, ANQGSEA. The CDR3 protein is CSGGGSEKLFF. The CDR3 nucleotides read TGCAGCGGGGGGGGGAGTGAAAAACTGTTTTTT. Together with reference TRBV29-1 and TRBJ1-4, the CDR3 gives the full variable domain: SAVISQKPSRDICQRGTSLTIQCQVDSQVTMMFWYRQQPGQSLTLIATANQGSEATYESGFVIDKFPISRPNLTFSTLTVSNMSPEDSSIYLCSGGGSEKLFFGSGTQLSVL.

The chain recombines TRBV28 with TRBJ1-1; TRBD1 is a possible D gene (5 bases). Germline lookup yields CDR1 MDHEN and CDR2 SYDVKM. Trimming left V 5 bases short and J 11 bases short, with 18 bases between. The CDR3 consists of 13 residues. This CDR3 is CASSIGHRGWAFF. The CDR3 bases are TGTGCCAGCAGTATAGGACACCGAGGATGGGCTTTCTTT.

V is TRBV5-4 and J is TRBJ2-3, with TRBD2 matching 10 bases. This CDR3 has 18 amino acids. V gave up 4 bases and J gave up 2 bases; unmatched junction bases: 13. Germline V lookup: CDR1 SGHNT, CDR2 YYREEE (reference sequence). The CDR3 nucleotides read TGTGCCAGCAGCCCTTTAGCGGGAGGACGGACGAACACAGATACGCAGTATTTT. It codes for CASSPLAGGRTNTDTQYF.

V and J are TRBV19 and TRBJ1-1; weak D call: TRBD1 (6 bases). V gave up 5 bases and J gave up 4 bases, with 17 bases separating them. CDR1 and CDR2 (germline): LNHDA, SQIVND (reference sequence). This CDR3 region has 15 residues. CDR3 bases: TGTGCCAGTAGTTCCAACAGGGAGCGGGGCACTGAAGCTTTCTTT. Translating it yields CASSSNRERGTEAFF.

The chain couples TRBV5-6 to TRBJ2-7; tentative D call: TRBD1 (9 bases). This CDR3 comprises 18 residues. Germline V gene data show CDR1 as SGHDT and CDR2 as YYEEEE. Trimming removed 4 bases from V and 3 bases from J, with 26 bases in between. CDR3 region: CASSEDRGSGSSDYEQYF. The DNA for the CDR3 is TGTGCCAGCAGCGAGGACAGGGGAAGCGGGAGTTCCGACTACGAGCAGTACTTC.

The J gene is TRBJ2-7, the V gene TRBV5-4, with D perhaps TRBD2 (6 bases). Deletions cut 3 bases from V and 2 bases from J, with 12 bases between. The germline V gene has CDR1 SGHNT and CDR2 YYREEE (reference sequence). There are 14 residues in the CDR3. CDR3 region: CASSSGGVAYEQYF. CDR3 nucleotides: TGTGCCAGCAGCTCCGGCGGGGTAGCCTACGAGCAGTACTTC.

CDR3 coding DNA: TGTGCCAGCAGCCAATCCGTCTTACTACTCGGAGATACGCAGTATTTT. Translated, it gives CASSQSVLLLGDTQYF. V is TRBV4-2 and J is TRBJ2-3; D not resolved. The V gene lost 2 bases and the J gene lost 5 bases, with 17 bases spanning the gap. The CDR3 has 16 residues. In germline, CDR1 is LGHNA, CDR2 YNFKEQ.

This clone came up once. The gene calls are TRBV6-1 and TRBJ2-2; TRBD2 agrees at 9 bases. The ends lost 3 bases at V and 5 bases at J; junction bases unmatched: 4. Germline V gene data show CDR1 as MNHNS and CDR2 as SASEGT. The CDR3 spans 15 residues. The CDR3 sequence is CASSDSGGRTGELFF. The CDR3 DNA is TGTGCCAGCAGTGATAGCGGGGGCAGGACCGGGGAGCTGTTTTTT.

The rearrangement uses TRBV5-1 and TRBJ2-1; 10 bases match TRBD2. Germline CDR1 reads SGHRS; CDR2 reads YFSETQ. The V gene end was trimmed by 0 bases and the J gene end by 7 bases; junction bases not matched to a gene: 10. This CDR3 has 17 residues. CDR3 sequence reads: CASSLVVSSGGGNEQFF. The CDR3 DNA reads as TGCGCCAGCAGCTTGGTCGTGTCTAGCGGGGGTGGGAATGAGCAGTTCTTC.

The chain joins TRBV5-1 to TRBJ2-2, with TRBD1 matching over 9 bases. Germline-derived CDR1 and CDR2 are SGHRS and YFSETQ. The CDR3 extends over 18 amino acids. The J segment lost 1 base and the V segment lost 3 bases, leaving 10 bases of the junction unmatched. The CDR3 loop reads CASSSWTGAILNTGELFF. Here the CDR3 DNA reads TGCGCCAGCAGCTCCTGGACAGGGGCGATATTGAACACCGGGGAGCTGTTTTTT.

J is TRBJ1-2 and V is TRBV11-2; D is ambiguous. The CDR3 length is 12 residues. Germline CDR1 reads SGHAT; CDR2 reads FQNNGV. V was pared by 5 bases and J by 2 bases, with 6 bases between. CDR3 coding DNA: TGTGCCAGCAGCCCCTTGAACTATGGCTACACCTTC. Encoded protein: CASSPLNYGYTF.

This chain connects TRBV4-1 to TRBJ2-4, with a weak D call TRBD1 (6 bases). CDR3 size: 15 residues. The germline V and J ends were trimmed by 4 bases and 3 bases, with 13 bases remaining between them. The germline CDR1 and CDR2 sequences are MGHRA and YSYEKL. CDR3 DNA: TGCGCCAGCAGCCCCAGTGGGGGCGGCAAAAACATTCAGTACTTC. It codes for CASSPSGGGKNIQYF.

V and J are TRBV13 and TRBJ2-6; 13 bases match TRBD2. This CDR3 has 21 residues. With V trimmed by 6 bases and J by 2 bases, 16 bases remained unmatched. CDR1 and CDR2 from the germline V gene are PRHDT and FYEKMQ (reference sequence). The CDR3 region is CASRQYIGLAGARTGANVLTF. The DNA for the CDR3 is TGTGCCAGCAGACAATACATCGGACTAGCGGGAGCAAGGACTGGGGCCAACGTCCTGACTTTC.

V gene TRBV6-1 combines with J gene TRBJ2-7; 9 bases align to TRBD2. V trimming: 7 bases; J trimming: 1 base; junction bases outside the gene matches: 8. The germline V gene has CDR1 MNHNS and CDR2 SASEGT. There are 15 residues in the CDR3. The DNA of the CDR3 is TGTGCCAGCATCGGCGGGAGGGCCGGATCCTACGAGCAGTACTTC. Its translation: CASIGGRAGSYEQYF.

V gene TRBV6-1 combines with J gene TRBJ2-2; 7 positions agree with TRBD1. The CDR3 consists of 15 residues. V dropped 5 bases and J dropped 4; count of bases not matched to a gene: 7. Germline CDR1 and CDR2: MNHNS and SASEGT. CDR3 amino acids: CASSQSDRATGELFF. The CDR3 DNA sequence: TGTGCCAGCAGTCAATCAGACAGGGCCACCGGGGAGCTGTTTTTT.

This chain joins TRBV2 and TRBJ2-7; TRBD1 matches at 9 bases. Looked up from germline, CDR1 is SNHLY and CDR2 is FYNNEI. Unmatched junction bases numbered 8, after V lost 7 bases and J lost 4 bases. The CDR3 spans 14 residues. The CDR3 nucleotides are TGTGCCAGCAAAACGGGACAGGGTGGTTACGAGCAGTACTTC. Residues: CASKTGQGGYEQYF.

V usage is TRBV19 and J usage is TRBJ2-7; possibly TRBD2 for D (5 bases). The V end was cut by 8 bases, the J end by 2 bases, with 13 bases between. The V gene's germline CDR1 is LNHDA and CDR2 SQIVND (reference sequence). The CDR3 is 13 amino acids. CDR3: CASAGRDPYEQYF. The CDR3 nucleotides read TGTGCCAGTGCTGGACGGGATCCCTACGAGCAGTACTTC.

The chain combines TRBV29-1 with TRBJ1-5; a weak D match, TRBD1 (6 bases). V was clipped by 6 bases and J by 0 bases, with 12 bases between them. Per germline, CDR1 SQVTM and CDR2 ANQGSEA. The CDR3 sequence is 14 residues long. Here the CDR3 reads CSVATGYSNQPQHF. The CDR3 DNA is TGCAGCGTAGCGACAGGCTATAGCAATCAGCCCCAGCATTTT. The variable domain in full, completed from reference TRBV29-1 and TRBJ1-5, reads SAVISQKPSRDICQRGTSLTIQCQVDSQVTMMFWYRQQPGQSLTLIATANQGSEATYESGFVIDKFPISRPNLTFSTLTVSNMSPEDSSIYLCSVATGYSNQPQHFGDGTRLSIL.

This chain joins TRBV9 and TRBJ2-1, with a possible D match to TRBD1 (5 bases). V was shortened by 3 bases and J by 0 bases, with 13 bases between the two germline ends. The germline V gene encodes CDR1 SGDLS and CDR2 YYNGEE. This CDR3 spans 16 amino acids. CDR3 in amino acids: CASSAAQGNSYNEQFF. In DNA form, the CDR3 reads TGTGCCAGCAGCGCAGCCCAGGGTAACTCCTACAATGAGCAGTTCTTC.

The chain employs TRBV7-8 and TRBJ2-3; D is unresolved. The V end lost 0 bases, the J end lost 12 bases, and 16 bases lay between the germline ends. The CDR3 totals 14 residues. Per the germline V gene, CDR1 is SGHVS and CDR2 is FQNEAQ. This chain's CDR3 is CASSLANRPYVQYF. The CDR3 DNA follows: TGTGCCAGCAGCTTAGCAAACAGACCCTACGTACAGTATTTT.

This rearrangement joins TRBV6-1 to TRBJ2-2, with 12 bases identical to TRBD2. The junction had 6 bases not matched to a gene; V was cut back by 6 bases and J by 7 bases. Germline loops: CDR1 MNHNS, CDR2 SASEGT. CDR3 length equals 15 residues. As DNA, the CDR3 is TGTGCCAGCAGAAGTGAACTAGCGGGAGGCGGGGAGCTGTTTTTT. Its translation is CASRSELAGGGELFF.

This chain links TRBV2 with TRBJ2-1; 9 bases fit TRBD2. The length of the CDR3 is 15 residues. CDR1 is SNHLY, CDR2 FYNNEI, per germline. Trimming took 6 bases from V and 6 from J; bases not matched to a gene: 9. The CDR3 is CASRAVAGAGNEQFF. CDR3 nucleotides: TGTGCCAGCAGGGCAGTAGCGGGAGCAGGCAATGAGCAGTTCTTC.

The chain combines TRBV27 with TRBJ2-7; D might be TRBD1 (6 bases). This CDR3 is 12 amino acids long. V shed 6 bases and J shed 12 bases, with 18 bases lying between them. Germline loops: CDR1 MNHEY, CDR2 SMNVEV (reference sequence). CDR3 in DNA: TGTGCCAGCAGCACAGGGTCCCGGGTGTGGTACTTC. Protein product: CASSTGSRVWYF.

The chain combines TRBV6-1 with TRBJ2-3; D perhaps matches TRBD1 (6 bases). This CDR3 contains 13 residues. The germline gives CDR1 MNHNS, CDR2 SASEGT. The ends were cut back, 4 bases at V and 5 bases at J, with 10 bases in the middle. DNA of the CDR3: TGTGCCAGCAGTGCCGGACAGAGAGATACGCAGTATTTT. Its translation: CASSAGQRDTQYF.

The CDR3 DNA is TGTGCCAGCAGTCCCCTCGGGTTCTCCGGAAACACCATATATTTT. Encoded protein: CASSPLGFSGNTIYF. V and J are TRBV27 and TRBJ1-3; no clear D. The V end was cut by 5 bases, the J end by 4 bases, with 15 bases between. This CDR3 spans 15 amino acids. Per the germline V gene, CDR1 is MNHEY and CDR2 is SMNVEV (reference sequence).